This T cell receptor beta chain appears in the sequencing data of a study of OX40 agonist ivuxolimab in advanced cancers. From germline, CDR1 is MRHNA and CDR2 SNTAGT. J lost 8 bases, V lost 4 bases, and 3 bases had no gene match. The CDR3 runs 13 residues. Profiling relied on immunoSEQ multiplex PCR, and the TCRdb table lists in-frame clones only, not all of them. The sample lists roughly 90,000 clones, more than 80% occurring once. A word on this clone: Its antigen is not known.

Regarding the study as a whole: Clonal expansion by week 6 occurred in CD4+ and CD8+ blood T cells (at 0.1 to 3.0 mg/kg). Partly responding patients at 0.1-3.0 mg/kg showed some of the smallest clonal expansion.

The sequence derives from an adult with an advanced solid tumor such as melanoma, head and neck, liver or kidney cancer. Sequences were derived from CD4+ or CD8+ T cells sorted from blood, sampled in a trial of the OX40 agonist ivuxolimab. The chain combines TRBV6-4 with TRBJ2-1; 9 positions agree with TRBD1. This CDR3 reads CASSARTGDEQFF. CDR3 DNA sequence: TGTGCCAGCAGTGCCCGGACAGGGGATGAGCAGTTCTTC.